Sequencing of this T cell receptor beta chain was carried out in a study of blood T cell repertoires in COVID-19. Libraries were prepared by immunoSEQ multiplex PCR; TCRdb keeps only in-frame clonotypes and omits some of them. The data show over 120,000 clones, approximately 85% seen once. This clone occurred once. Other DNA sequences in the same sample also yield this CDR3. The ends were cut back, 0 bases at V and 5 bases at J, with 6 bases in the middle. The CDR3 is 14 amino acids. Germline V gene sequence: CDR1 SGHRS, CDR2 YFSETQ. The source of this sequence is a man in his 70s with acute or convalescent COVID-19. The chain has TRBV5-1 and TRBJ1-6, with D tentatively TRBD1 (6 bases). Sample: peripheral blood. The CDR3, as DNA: TGCGCCAGCAGCTTGGCAGGGGATAATTCACCCCTCCACTTT. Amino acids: CASSLAGDNSPLHF.